The rows below give T cell receptor beta chains drawn from one sample of a study of radiation and T cells in renal cell carcinoma. Here immunoSEQ multiplex PCR was the method, and the copy in TCRdb shows in-frame clones only, minus some. The sample shows just under 80,000 clones, around 85% of them seen only once. The sample consisted of blood, taken from a patient whose treatment included radiotherapy and nephrectomy. All receptors come from a woman between 45 and 65 years old with renal cell carcinoma. Both conserved end residues are part of each CDR3. Fields, in order: V gene, clone size, J gene, CDR3 length, D gene, CDR3 protein, CDR3 DNA. The D gene is left open where the match is weak. A row's size may be missing; if present it is once, few, many or a size class.

TRBV6-1	once	TRBJ2-4	11	NA	CATLRGTTQYF	TGTGCCACCCTAAGGGGGACTACTCAGTACTTC
TRBV7-2	NA	TRBJ1-1	14	NA	CASSLGQMNTEAFF	TGTGCCAGCAGCTTAGGGCAGATGAACACTGAAGCTTTCTTT
TRBV6-4	NA	TRBJ2-3	16	NA	CASSDSMNGGSDTQYF	TGTGCCAGCAGTGACTCGATGAATGGGGGCTCAGATACGCAGTATTTT
TRBV29-1	NA	TRBJ1-2	13	NA	CSVDRELNYGYTF	TGCAGCGTTGACCGGGAACTTAACTATGGCTACACCTTC
TRBV28	NA	TRBJ2-7	15	NA	CASSAYRDPRVEQYF	TGTGCCAGCAGTGCGTACAGGGATCCGAGGGTTGAGCAGTACTTC
TRBV5-1	NA	TRBJ2-5	12	NA	CASSLDQETQYF	TGCGCCAGCAGCTTGGACCAAGAGACCCAGTACTTC
TRBV28	NA	TRBJ2-2	17	NA	CASRTLGERGITGELFF	TGTGCCAGCAGGACACTCGGGGAGAGGGGAATCACCGGGGAGCTGTTTTTT
TRBV4-3	NA	TRBJ1-1	17	NA	CASSQEGTENMNTEAFF	TGCGCCAGCAGCCAAGAGGGAACGGAAAACATGAACACTGAAGCTTTCTTT
TRBV19	once	TRBJ2-3	10	NA	CASGGETQYF	TGTGCCTCCGGGGGTGAAACGCAGTATTTT
TRBV4-1	NA	TRBJ2-7	14	NA	CASSLSGESYEQYF	TGCGCCAGCAGTCTTTCCGGGGAATCCTACGAGCAGTACTTC
TRBV27	NA	TRBJ1-5	13	NA	CASTFQRGQPQHF	TGTGCCAGCACCTTTCAAAGGGGCCAGCCCCAGCATTTT
TRBV5-6	NA	TRBJ2-3	14	NA	CASSVYSASNTQYF	TGTGCCAGCAGCGTATACAGTGCATCAAATACGCAGTATTTT
TRBV7-6	NA	TRBJ1-1	13	NA	CASSSRQNTEAFF	TGTGCCAGCAGCTCACGACAGAACACTGAAGCTTTCTTT
TRBV2	NA	TRBJ1-4	15	NA	CASSDRGPTNEKLFF	TGTGCCAGCAGTGATAGGGGACCCACTAATGAAAAACTGTTTTTT